The rows below give T cell receptor beta chains drawn from one sample of a study of T cell repertoires in ileal Crohn's disease. Profiling relied on immunoSEQ multiplex PCR, and the TCRdb table lists in-frame clones only, not all of them. The sample has about 6,000 clones, around 85% seen once; the top ten hold around 9.7%. Sequenced material: ileal tissue. The receptors were gathered from an adult with Crohn's disease. Each CDR3 is given with its conserved first and last residue. The order of the fields is CDR3 length, J gene, D gene, clone size, V gene, CDR3 DNA, CDR3 protein. D genes are given only for firm matches. Some rows have no size entry. The others give once, few or many, or a class for an expanded clone.

cdr3_length: 16; j_call: TRBJ2-2; d_call: TRBD2; clone_size: once; v_call: TRBV10-3; cdr3_nt: TGTGCCATCAGTGAGACTTGGCGGGGGGGATCCGGGGAGCTGTTTTTT; cdr3_aa: CAISETWRGGSGELFF
cdr3_length: 18; j_call: TRBJ1-1; d_call: NA; clone_size: NA; v_call: TRBV7-9; cdr3_nt: TGTGCCAGCAGCTTAGCGGGGGGGTACAGCGCCGGGGACACTGAAGCTTTCTTT; cdr3_aa: CASSLAGGYSAGDTEAFF
cdr3_length: 16; j_call: TRBJ2-5; d_call: TRBD1; clone_size: NA; v_call: TRBV18; cdr3_nt: TGTGCCAGCTCACCATCTCGACAGGGACGGGGAGAGACCCAGTACTTC; cdr3_aa: CASSPSRQGRGETQYF
cdr3_length: 17; j_call: TRBJ2-5; d_call: TRBD2; clone_size: few; v_call: TRBV4-1; cdr3_nt: TGCGCCAGCAGCCAAGGACTAGCGGGGGGCCTAGAAGAGACCCAGTACTTC; cdr3_aa: CASSQGLAGGLEETQYF
cdr3_length: 15; j_call: TRBJ2-3; d_call: NA; clone_size: once; v_call: TRBV27; cdr3_nt: TGTGCCAGTTCCATCTCCGGGACTCCTTCAGATACGCAGTATTTT; cdr3_aa: CASSISGTPSDTQYF
cdr3_length: 9; j_call: TRBJ2-1; d_call: NA; clone_size: NA; v_call: TRBV2; cdr3_nt: TGTGCCAGCAACCCGGGGCAGTTCTTC; cdr3_aa: CASNPGQFF
cdr3_length: 14; j_call: TRBJ2-1; d_call: TRBD2; clone_size: NA; v_call: TRBV10-3; cdr3_nt: TGTGCCACCCAACTAGCGGGGGAGCCAGGTGAGCAGTTCTTC; cdr3_aa: CATQLAGEPGEQFF
cdr3_length: 18; j_call: TRBJ2-1; d_call: TRBD2; clone_size: NA; v_call: TRBV2; cdr3_nt: TGTGCCAGCAGTGAAAGGCTGGCTAGCGGGGGGGCGGTCGATGAGCAGTTCTTC; cdr3_aa: CASSERLASGGAVDEQFF
cdr3_length: 14; j_call: TRBJ2-2; d_call: NA; clone_size: NA; v_call: TRBV28; cdr3_nt: TGTGCCAGCTATAACAATTTAAACACCGGGGAGCTGTTTTTT; cdr3_aa: CASYNNLNTGELFF
cdr3_length: 14; j_call: TRBJ2-2; d_call: NA; clone_size: once; v_call: TRBV10-1; cdr3_nt: TGCGCCAGCAGTGAGGAGGCGAACACCGGGGAGCTGTTTTTT; cdr3_aa: CASSEEANTGELFF
cdr3_length: 15; j_call: TRBJ2-1; d_call: TRBD1; clone_size: NA; v_call: TRBV7-2; cdr3_nt: TGTGCCAGCAGCTATCAGGGGGCTGGTTACAATGAGCAGTTCTTC; cdr3_aa: CASSYQGAGYNEQFF
cdr3_length: 14; j_call: TRBJ2-1; d_call: NA; clone_size: NA; v_call: TRBV5-1; cdr3_nt: TGCGCCACCACCAGCGGTAACTCCTACAATGAGCAGTTCTTC; cdr3_aa: CATTSGNSYNEQFF
cdr3_length: 14; j_call: TRBJ2-7; d_call: NA; clone_size: NA; v_call: TRBV15; cdr3_nt: TGTGCCACCAGCAGAGATATGGTGGAGCCCGAGCAGTACTTC; cdr3_aa: CATSRDMVEPEQYF
cdr3_length: 16; j_call: TRBJ2-2; d_call: NA; clone_size: NA; v_call: TRBV2; cdr3_nt: TGTGCCAGCAGTGAAGTACAGGTTACCAACACCGGGGAGCTGTTTTTT; cdr3_aa: CASSEVQVTNTGELFF
cdr3_length: 18; j_call: TRBJ2-3; d_call: TRBD2; clone_size: NA; v_call: TRBV10-3; cdr3_nt: TGTGCCATCAGTGAGCGGATAGCGGGAAGCCTTAGCACAGATACGCAGTATTTT; cdr3_aa: CAISERIAGSLSTDTQYF
cdr3_length: 15; j_call: TRBJ1-1; d_call: TRBD1; clone_size: NA; v_call: TRBV5-1; cdr3_nt: TGCGCCAGCAGCTTGGCCGCGACAGGGAATGGTGAAGCTTTCTTT; cdr3_aa: CASSLAATGNGEAFF
cdr3_length: 14; j_call: TRBJ2-1; d_call: NA; clone_size: NA; v_call: TRBV18; cdr3_nt: TGTGCCAGCTCACCACTGGCGGGAAACAATGAGCAGTTCTTC; cdr3_aa: CASSPLAGNNEQFF
cdr3_length: 15; j_call: TRBJ2-1; d_call: NA; clone_size: NA; v_call: TRBV7-8; cdr3_nt: TGTGCCAGCAGCTTAGGGGCCAGGGGAAGCAATGAGCAGTTCTTC; cdr3_aa: CASSLGARGSNEQFF
cdr3_length: 14; j_call: TRBJ2-1; d_call: NA; clone_size: NA; v_call: TRBV5-6; cdr3_nt: TGTGCCAGCAGCTGGGGGGAGAGCAGAAATGAGCAGTTCTTC; cdr3_aa: CASSWGESRNEQFF
cdr3_length: 14; j_call: TRBJ1-5; d_call: TRBD1; clone_size: NA; v_call: TRBV9; cdr3_nt: TGTGCCAGCAGCGGAGGACAGGGAGGTCAGCCCCAGCATTTT; cdr3_aa: CASSGGQGGQPQHF
cdr3_length: 16; j_call: TRBJ2-1; d_call: NA; clone_size: NA; v_call: TRBV27; cdr3_nt: TGTGCCAGCAGCTCGGCCATGGGGGCGCGATACAATGAGCAGTTCTTC; cdr3_aa: CASSSAMGARYNEQFF
cdr3_length: 15; j_call: TRBJ1-2; d_call: TRBD1; clone_size: NA; v_call: TRBV5-1; cdr3_nt: TGCGCCAGCAGCTCCCGGACAGGGGGCGACTATGGCTACACCTTC; cdr3_aa: CASSSRTGGDYGYTF
cdr3_length: 13; j_call: TRBJ1-1; d_call: NA; clone_size: NA; v_call: TRBV6-4; cdr3_nt: TGTGCCAGCAGTGAACAGGAGACTACTGAAGCTTTCTTT; cdr3_aa: CASSEQETTEAFF
cdr3_length: 14; j_call: TRBJ2-7; d_call: TRBD1; clone_size: few; v_call: TRBV6-1; cdr3_nt: TGTGCCAGCGAAGAGGGACAGGGGGCAGACGAGCAGTACTTC; cdr3_aa: CASEEGQGADEQYF